Below are 10 T cell receptor beta chains sequenced from a single sample in a study of T cells in Graves' hyperthyroidism and ophthalmopathy. Amplification yielded TCR beta CDR3 regions, with RNA transcripts as the source. Researchers ran a first-round RT-PCR on the TCR CDR3 using the HTBI primer set. TCRdb ran MiXCR on the multiplex PCR reads and lists one entry per CDR3 protein. The sample has around 300,000 distinct CDR3 sequences, over 11% seen once. Sequencing was performed on blood. These receptors all stem from a woman aged 30 to 39 with Graves' hyperthyroidism.

The chain has TRBV27 and TRBJ1-2, with D unclear. Trimming left V 2 bases short and J 1 base short, with 8 bases between. Per the germline V gene, CDR1 is MNHEY and CDR2 is SMNVEV (reference sequence). The CDR3 totals 14 residues. CDR3 in amino acids: CASSLKAINYGYTF. The DNA of the CDR3 is TGTGCCAGCAGTTTAAAGGCAATTAACTATGGCTACACCTTC.

A few counts support this clonotype. The chain has TRBV27 and TRBJ2-1, with D uncertain. Trimming shortened V by 6 bases and J by 0 bases, and 9 bases separated the two germline ends. Germline CDR1 and CDR2: MNHEY and SMNVEV (reference sequence). The CDR3 has 14 residues. The CDR3 nucleotides read TGTGCCAGCAGCTTCTTATTCTCCTACAATGAGCAGTTCTTC. Protein product: CASSFLFSYNEQFF.

This clonotype was found many times. The genes are TRBV12-3 or TRBV12-4 and TRBJ2-5; TRBD1 matches 8 bases. The CDR3 covers 14 residues. The V segment lost 6 bases and the J segment 5 bases; nucleotides outside the gene matches: 8. The CDR3 reads CASSLQGAGETQYF. CDR3 sequence (DNA): TGTGCCAGCAGCCTCCAGGGGGCGGGGGAGACCCAGTACTTC.

The CDR3 DNA reads TGTGCCTGGAGTGTACTGCCAGCGCTCCGGGAGACCCAGTACTTC. Its translation: CAWSVLPALRETQYF. V is TRBV30 and J is TRBJ2-5; no clear D. Trimming shortened V by 0 bases and J by 5 bases, and 16 bases separated the two germline ends. Germline V gene data show CDR1 as GTSNPN and CDR2 as SVGIG (reference sequence). The CDR3 sequence is 15 residues long.

This clonotype was found many times. The chain has TRBV28 and TRBJ2-5; no reliable D call. CDR1 MDHEN and CDR2 SYDVKM come from the germline V gene. The CDR3 has 17 residues. Trimming removed 4 bases at V and 2 bases at J, with 20 bases between. The CDR3 protein is CASSSSGWRGLQETQYF. CDR3 nucleotides: TGTGCCAGCAGTTCCTCCGGTTGGAGAGGTCTGCAAGAGACCCAGTACTTC.

The sample holds many counts of this clonotype. The V gene is TRBV6-2 or TRBV6-3, the J gene TRBJ1-5; D may be TRBD1 (5 bases). The CDR3 sequence is 11 residues long. Trimming removed 7 bases at V and 6 bases at J, with 7 bases between. Germline CDR1 reads MNHEY; CDR2 reads SVGEGT. The CDR3 coding sequence is TGTGCCAGCAACGGGGGTCAGCCCCAGCATTTT. This sequence encodes CASNGGQPQHF.

This chain uses TRBV2 with TRBJ2-6; the match to TRBD2 covers 12 bases. Trimming removed 3 bases from V and 3 bases from J; junction bases left unmatched: 9. The CDR3 length is 19 residues. Germline loops: CDR1 SNHLY, CDR2 FYNNEI. CDR3 loop: CASSDPPSGRAFGANVLTF. CDR3 DNA: TGTGCCAGCAGTGACCCCCCTAGCGGGAGGGCCTTTGGGGCCAACGTCCTGACTTTC.

The chain recombines TRBV10-3 with TRBJ2-2, with TRBD1 identical over 10 bases. The CDR3 length is 15 residues. V shed 4 bases and J 4 bases; nucleotides not matched to a gene: 3. Germline CDR1 reads ENHRY; CDR2 reads SYGVKD. CDR3 sequence reads: CAISGTGGATGELFF. The CDR3 coding sequence is TGTGCCATCAGTGGGACAGGGGGGGCCACCGGGGAGCTGTTTTTT.

The chain combines TRBV20-1 with TRBJ2-3; 7 nucleotides match TRBD2. J lost 1 base, V lost 6 bases, and 7 bases had no gene match. CDR1 is DFQATT, CDR2 SNEGSKA, per germline (reference sequence). The CDR3 loop spans 14 amino acids. The CDR3 DNA is TGCAGTGCCCGTCCCCTAGCGGGCACAGATACGCAGTATTTT. Translating it yields CSARPLAGTDTQYF.

This clonotype was picked up many times. The CDR3 is CASSLVRTTFEQYF. The CDR3 DNA follows: TGTGCCAGCAGTTTGGTGCGTACTACGTTCGAGCAGTACTTC. This chain links TRBV28 with TRBJ2-7; D not resolved. Trimming cost V 3 bases and J 6 bases, with 15 bases left between them. The germline gives CDR1 MDHEN, CDR2 SYDVKM. The CDR3 is made up of 14 amino acids.